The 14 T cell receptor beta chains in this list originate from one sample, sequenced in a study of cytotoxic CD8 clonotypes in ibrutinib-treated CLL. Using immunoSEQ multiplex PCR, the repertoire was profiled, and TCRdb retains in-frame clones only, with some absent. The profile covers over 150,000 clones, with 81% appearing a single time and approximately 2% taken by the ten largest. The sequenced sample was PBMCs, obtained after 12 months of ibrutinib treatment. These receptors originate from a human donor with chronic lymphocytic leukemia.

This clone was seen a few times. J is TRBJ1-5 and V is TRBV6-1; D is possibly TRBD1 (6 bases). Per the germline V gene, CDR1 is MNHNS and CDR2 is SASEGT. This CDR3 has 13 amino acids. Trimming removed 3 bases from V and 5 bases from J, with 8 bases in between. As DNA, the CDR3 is TGTGCCAGCAGTGAGAACAGGGATCAGCCCCAGCATTTT. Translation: CASSENRDQPQHF.

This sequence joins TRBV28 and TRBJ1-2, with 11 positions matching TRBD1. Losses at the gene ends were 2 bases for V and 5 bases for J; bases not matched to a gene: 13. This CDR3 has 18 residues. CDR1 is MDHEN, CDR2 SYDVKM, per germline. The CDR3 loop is CASSLQGLGQGVPYGYTF. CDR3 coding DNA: TGTGCCAGCAGTTTACAGGGGTTGGGACAGGGGGTCCCTTATGGCTACACCTTC.

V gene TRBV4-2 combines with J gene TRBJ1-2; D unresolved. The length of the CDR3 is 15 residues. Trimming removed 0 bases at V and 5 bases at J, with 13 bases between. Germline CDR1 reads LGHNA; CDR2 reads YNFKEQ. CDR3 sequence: CASSQDMVGGYGYTF. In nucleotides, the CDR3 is TGTGCCAGCAGCCAAGATATGGTGGGAGGGTATGGCTACACCTTC.

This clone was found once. In DNA, the CDR3 is TGCGCCAGCAGCCAAGGACTAGGATGGGATACGCAGTATTTT. Translating it yields CASSQGLGWDTQYF. The V gene is TRBV5-1, the J gene TRBJ2-3; 7 nucleotides agree with TRBD2. J was trimmed by 6 bases and V by 4 bases; bases with no gene match: 8. CDR1 and CDR2 from the germline V gene are SGHRS and YFSETQ. This CDR3 spans 14 amino acids.

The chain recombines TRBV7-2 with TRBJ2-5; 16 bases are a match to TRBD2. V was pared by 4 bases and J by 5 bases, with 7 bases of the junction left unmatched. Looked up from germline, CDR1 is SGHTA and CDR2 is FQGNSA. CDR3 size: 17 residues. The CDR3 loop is CASSSGLAGGPWETQYF. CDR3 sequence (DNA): TGTGCCAGCAGCTCGGGACTAGCGGGGGGGCCGTGGGAGACCCAGTACTTC.

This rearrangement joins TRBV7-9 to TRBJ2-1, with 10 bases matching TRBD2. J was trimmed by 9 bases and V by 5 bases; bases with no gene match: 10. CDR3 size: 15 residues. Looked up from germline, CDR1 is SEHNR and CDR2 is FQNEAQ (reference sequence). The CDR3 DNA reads TGTGCCAGCAGCCCTAGCGGGAGCGTAGTTGGTGAGCAGTTCTTC. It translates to CASSPSGSVVGEQFF.

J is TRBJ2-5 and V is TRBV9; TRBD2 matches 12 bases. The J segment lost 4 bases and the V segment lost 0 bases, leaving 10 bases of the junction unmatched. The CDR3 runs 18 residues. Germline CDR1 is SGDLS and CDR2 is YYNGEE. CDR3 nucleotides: TGTGCCAGCAGCGTAGGTGCTAGCGGGGGGGCGACCCGAGAGACCCAGTACTTC. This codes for CASSVGASGGATRETQYF. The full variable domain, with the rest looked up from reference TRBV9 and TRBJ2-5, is DSGVTQTPKHLITATGQRVTLRCSPRSGDLSVYWYQQSLDQGLQFLIQYYNGEERAKGNILERFSAQQFPDLHSELNLSSLELGDSALYFCASSVGASGGATRETQYFGPGTRLLVL.

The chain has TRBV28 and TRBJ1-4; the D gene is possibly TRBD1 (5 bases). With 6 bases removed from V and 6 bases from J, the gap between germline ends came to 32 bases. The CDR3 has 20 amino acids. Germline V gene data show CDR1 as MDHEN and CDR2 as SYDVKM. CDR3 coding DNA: TGTGCCAGCAGATCTGACCGATGGGGGACTGACCCATGGATCGATGAAAAACTGTTTTTT. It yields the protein CASRSDRWGTDPWIDEKLFF.

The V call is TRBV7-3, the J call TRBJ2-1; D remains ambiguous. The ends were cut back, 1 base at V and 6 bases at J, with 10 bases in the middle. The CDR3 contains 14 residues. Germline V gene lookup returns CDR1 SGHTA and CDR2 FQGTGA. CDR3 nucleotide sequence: TGTGCCAGCAGCTTAAATCTTTTCCCCAATGAGCAGTTCTTC. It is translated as CASSLNLFPNEQFF. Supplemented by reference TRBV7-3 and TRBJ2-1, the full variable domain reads GAGVSQTPSNKVTEKGKYVELRCDPISGHTALYWYRQSLGQGPEFLIYFQGTGAADDSGLPNDRFFAVRPEGSVSTLKIQRTERGDSAVYLCASSLNLFPNEQFFGPGTRLTVL.

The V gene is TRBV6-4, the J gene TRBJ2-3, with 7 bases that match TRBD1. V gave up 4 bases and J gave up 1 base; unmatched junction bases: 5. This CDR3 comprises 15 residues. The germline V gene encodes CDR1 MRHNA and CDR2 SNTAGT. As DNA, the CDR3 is TGTGCCAGCAGTGCAGAACAGGGGCGCACAGATACGCAGTATTTT. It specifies CASSAEQGRTDTQYF.

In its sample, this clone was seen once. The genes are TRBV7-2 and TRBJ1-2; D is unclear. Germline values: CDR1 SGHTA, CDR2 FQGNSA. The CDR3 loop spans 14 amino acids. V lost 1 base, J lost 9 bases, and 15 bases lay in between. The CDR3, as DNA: TGTGCCAGCAGCTTAGGCCCGAACCAGAAAAGCTACACCTTC. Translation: CASSLGPNQKSYTF.

CDR3 coding DNA: TGTGCCACCAGTCCACGGAGCCTAAGCTCCTACGAGCAGTACTTC. Translating it yields CATSPRSLSSYEQYF. V usage is TRBV15 and J usage is TRBJ2-7; no definite D call. CDR1 is LNHNV, CDR2 YYDKDF, per germline (reference sequence). The V end lost 6 bases, the J end lost 0 bases, and 15 bases lay between the germline ends. The CDR3 totals 15 residues.

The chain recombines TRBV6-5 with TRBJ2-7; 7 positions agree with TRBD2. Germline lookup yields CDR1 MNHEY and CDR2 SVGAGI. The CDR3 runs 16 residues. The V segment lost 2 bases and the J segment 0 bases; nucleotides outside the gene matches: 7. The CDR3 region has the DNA TGTGCCAGCAGTTACCGAAGCGGGGCTAGCTCCTACGAGCAGTACTTC. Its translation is CASSYRSGASSYEQYF.

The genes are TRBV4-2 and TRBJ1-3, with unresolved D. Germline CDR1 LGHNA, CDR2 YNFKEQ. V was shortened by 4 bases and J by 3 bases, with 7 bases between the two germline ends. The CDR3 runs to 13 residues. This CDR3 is CASSRLLGNTIYF. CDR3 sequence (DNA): TGTGCCAGCAGCCGTCTTCTTGGAAACACCATATATTTT.